Listed here are 32 T cell receptor beta chains from one sample, sequenced in a study of T cells in Graves' hyperthyroidism and ophthalmopathy. Amplification of TCR beta CDR3 regions was performed using RNA transcripts as template. An initial round of RT-PCR targeting the TCR CDR3 relied on the HTBI primer set. A single record per CDR3 protein comes from TCRdb applying MiXCR to the multiplex PCR reads. The sample includes a few hundred thousand distinct CDR3 sequences, about 14% seen only once; the top ten take less than 25%. The sequenced sample consisted of blood. The receptors come from a man younger than 45 with Graves' hyperthyroidism that later progressed to Graves' ophthalmopathy.

This clonotype was found a few times. V and J are TRBV3-1 and TRBJ2-7; 8 bases fit TRBD1. CDR3 length: 15 amino acids. The V gene's germline CDR1 is LGHDT and CDR2 YNNKEL (reference sequence). V was pared by 3 bases and J by 2 bases, with 6 bases of the junction left unmatched. This chain's CDR3 is CASSHPTGAPYEQYF. The CDR3 bases are TGTGCCAGCAGCCACCCGACAGGGGCCCCCTACGAGCAGTACTTC.

At least ten counts were recorded for this clonotype. The chain links TRBV5-5 to TRBJ2-1, with TRBD1 matching over 7 bases. Germline CDR1 SGHKS, CDR2 YYEKEE (reference sequence). The CDR3 contains 15 residues. V shed 3 bases and J 4 bases; nucleotides not matched to a gene: 7. CDR3 sequence: CASSYGQVSYNEQFF. CDR3 coding DNA: TGTGCCAGCAGCTACGGACAGGTATCTTACAATGAGCAGTTCTTC.

The chain carries TRBV28 and TRBJ1-1; D gene ambiguous. In germline, CDR1 is MDHEN, CDR2 SYDVKM. Trimming removed 7 bases from V and 1 base from J, with 10 bases in between. The CDR3 is 13 residues long. In DNA, the CDR3 is TGTGCCAGCAACGTACAACGGAACACTGAAGCTTTCTTT. It codes for CASNVQRNTEAFF.

This clonotype was seen a few times. CDR3 in DNA: TGTGCCAGCAGTTACTCGACGGCCCCAGGCCCAGGGGCTACTGGAAACACCATATATTTT. It codes for CASSYSTAPGPGATGNTIYF. The rearrangement joins TRBV6-5 to TRBJ1-3; D might be TRBD1 (6 bases). From germline, CDR1 is MNHEY and CDR2 SVGAGI. V shed 0 bases and J shed 2 bases, with 23 bases lying between them. The CDR3 length is 20 residues.

This clonotype was counted many times. V usage is TRBV3-1 and J usage is TRBJ2-5; 8 bases are a match to TRBD1. The CDR3 runs 15 residues. Per germline, CDR1 LGHDT and CDR2 YNNKEL (reference sequence). J lost 5 bases, V lost 1 base, and 6 bases had no gene match. DNA for the CDR3: TGTGCCAGCAGCCAAGGGACAGGGTCAGGGGAGACCCAGTACTTC. Translated, it gives CASSQGTGSGETQYF.

The gene calls are TRBV7-9 and TRBJ1-6; TRBD1 matches at 10 bases. CDR3 size: 14 residues. Germline lookup yields CDR1 SEHNR and CDR2 FQNEAQ (reference sequence). The V gene end was trimmed by 6 bases and the J gene end by 9 bases; junction bases not matched to a gene: 5. The CDR3 coding sequence is TGTGCCAGCAGTTCCGGACAGGGGGTTTCACCCCTCCACTTT. It yields the protein CASSSGQGVSPLHF.

This clonotype was picked up many times. The J gene is TRBJ1-4, the V gene TRBV12-3 or TRBV12-4, with a weak D call TRBD1 (6 bases). V gave up 1 base and J gave up 2 bases, with 11 bases separating them. This CDR3 is 16 amino acids long. This CDR3 reads CASSLERGATNEKLFF. CDR3 bases: TGTGCCAGCAGTTTAGAGAGGGGGGCGACTAATGAAAAACTGTTTTTT.

The chain joins TRBV30 to TRBJ2-4, with a weak D call TRBD2 (6 bases). CDR1 and CDR2 (germline): GTSNPN, SVGIG (reference sequence). The germline V and J ends were trimmed by 5 bases and 5 bases, with 13 bases remaining between them. The length of the CDR3 is 13 residues. CDR3 bases: TGTGCCTGGGACGGAGGGTGGGAAAACATTCAGTACTTC. Its protein product is CAWDGGWENIQYF.

This clonotype was detected many times. The chain uses TRBV6-1 and TRBJ2-2, with TRBD2 identical over 7 bases. The CDR3 length is 16 residues. Germline V gene sequence: CDR1 MNHNS, CDR2 SASEGT. With V trimmed by 1 base and J by 7 bases, 9 bases remained unmatched. CDR3 amino acids: CASSEVWGGMDGELFF. DNA for the CDR3: TGTGCCAGCAGTGAAGTTTGGGGAGGGATGGACGGGGAGCTGTTTTTT.

This clonotype was seen at least ten times. The CDR3 DNA follows: TGTGCCAGCAGCTTAGATCCAGGGCCTAATGAAAAACTGTTTTTT. Its translation is CASSLDPGPNEKLFF. V usage is TRBV11-3 and J usage is TRBJ1-4, with a weak D call TRBD1 (5 bases). Trimming shortened V by 0 bases and J by 3 bases, and 8 bases separated the two germline ends. Germline V gene lookup returns CDR1 SGHNT and CDR2 YENEEA. This CDR3 has 15 amino acids.

This clonotype occurred many times. CDR3 amino acids: CASSLNQGETQYF. CDR3 DNA: TGTGCCAGCAGCTTAAACCAGGGCGAGACCCAGTACTTC. V and J are TRBV7-9 and TRBJ2-5; D might be TRBD1 (5 bases). The CDR3 covers 13 residues. With 2 bases removed from V and 5 bases from J, the gap between germline ends came to 9 bases. Germline V lookup: CDR1 SEHNR, CDR2 FQNEAQ (reference sequence).

The chain combines TRBV7-9 with TRBJ2-1; tentatively, D is TRBD1 (6 bases). The germline V gene encodes CDR1 SEHNR and CDR2 FQNEAQ (reference sequence). The CDR3 length is 14 residues. V was clipped by 7 bases and J by 8 bases, with 18 bases between them. The DNA for the CDR3 is TGTGCCAGCACTAGTCTGGGACACAGGGATGAGCAGTTCTTC. This gives the protein CASTSLGHRDEQFF. The complete variable domain, with remaining parts taken from reference TRBV7-9 and TRBJ2-1, reads DTGVSQNPRHKITKRGQNVTFRCDPISEHNRLYWYRQTLGQGPEFLTYFQNEAQLEKSRLLSDRFSAERPKGSFSTLEIQRTEQGDSAMYLCASTSLGHRDEQFFGPGTRLTVL.

The V and J genes are TRBV4-1 and TRBJ2-3, with a tentative D call TRBD1 (6 bases). The germline gives CDR1 MGHRA, CDR2 YSYEKL. This CDR3 is built from 15 residues. Trimming removed 4 bases from V and 1 base from J, with 12 bases in between. The DNA for the CDR3 is TGCGCCAGCAGCCTTGGGACACTTCGCACAGATACGCAGTATTTT. Translation gives CASSLGTLRTDTQYF.

As concerns this clonotype: One end of the junction does not line up with germline, which may come from a read error. The chain uses TRBV14 and TRBJ2-1; D unclear. CDR1 is SGHDN and CDR2 is FVKESK in the germline V gene. This CDR3 contains 13 residues. CDR3 sequence: CASSRGSYNEQSF. In DNA, the CDR3 is TGTGCCAGCAGCCGTGGATCCTACAATGAGCAGTCCTTC.

This clonotype was detected many times. The chain couples TRBV7-8 to TRBJ1-2; D not certain. Germline CDR1 is SGHVS and CDR2 is FQNEAQ. The V and J ends lost 3 bases and 8 bases respectively, with 19 bases between them. The CDR3 totals 15 residues. CDR3 in amino acids: CASSFLQPRLGGYTF. Here the CDR3 DNA reads TGTGCCAGCAGCTTCCTGCAGCCTCGGCTGGGAGGCTACACCTTC.

The chain links TRBV7-3 to TRBJ2-3; TRBD2 agrees at 9 bases. The CDR3 is 17 residues long. The V and J ends lost 8 bases and 4 bases, in that order; junction bases with no gene match: 16. Germline-derived CDR1 and CDR2 are SGHTA and FQGTGA. The CDR3 DNA reads as TGTGCCAGCGGCCTGCCCCGGGGCGGGGGGGCTCCAGATACGCAGTATTTT. Amino acids: CASGLPRGGGAPDTQYF.

This clonotype was detected many times. This chain connects TRBV18 to TRBJ2-3; D is ambiguous. The V gene lost 1 base and the J gene lost 0 bases, with 8 bases spanning the gap. Germline CDR1 KGHSH, CDR2 LQKENI. The CDR3 is 15 residues long. Here the CDR3 DNA reads TGTGCCAGCTCACCACAAGACCGGAGCACAGATACGCAGTATTTT. Translating it yields CASSPQDRSTDTQYF.

This clonotype was detected only a few times. A much bigger clone sits one base away, suggesting this may be a read error. This chain joins TRBV12-3 or TRBV12-4 and TRBJ1-1; D gene unclear. The CDR3 totals 15 residues. CDR3 loop: CAGSLRRIMNTEAFF. CDR3 sequence (DNA): TGTGCCGGCAGTTTAAGAAGGATAATGAACACTGAAGCTTTCTTT.

This clonotype was counted a few times. This chain links TRBV12-3 or TRBV12-4 with TRBJ2-1; D is possibly TRBD2 (6 bases). This CDR3 spans 14 amino acids. V was clipped by 7 bases and J by 4 bases, with 14 bases between them. Here the CDR3 DNA reads TGTGCCAGCACTCTGGGCGGGGTATACAATGAGCAGTTCTTC. Its translation: CASTLGGVYNEQFF.

The CDR3 region is CASSLVTNTGELFF. CDR3 in DNA: TGTGCCAGCAGCTTAGTTACGAACACCGGGGAGCTGTTTTTT. V is TRBV13 and J is TRBJ2-2; D call uncertain. The CDR3 spans 14 residues. Per the germline V gene, CDR1 is PRHDT and CDR2 is FYEKMQ (reference sequence). With 1 base removed from V and 0 bases from J, the gap between germline ends came to 3 bases.

This clonotype came up many times. The V gene is TRBV3-1, the J gene TRBJ2-4; D unresolved. The CDR3 runs to 12 residues. CDR1 LGHDT and CDR2 YNNKEL come from the germline V gene (reference sequence). The V end lost 2 bases, the J end lost 5 bases, and 4 bases lay between the germline ends. The CDR3 protein is CASSQLENIQYF. For the CDR3, the DNA is TGTGCCAGCAGCCAATTGGAAAACATTCAGTACTTC.

This clonotype was observed many times. V gene TRBV7-3 combines with J gene TRBJ1-1; possibly TRBD1 for D (5 bases). V lost 3 bases and J lost 4, with 15 bases in between. CDR1 and CDR2 (germline): SGHTA, FQGTGA. The CDR3 sequence is 15 residues long. Here the CDR3 reads CASSFSGSLATEAFF. CDR3 DNA sequence: TGTGCCAGCAGCTTTTCAGGGAGTTTGGCCACTGAAGCTTTCTTT.

The J gene is TRBJ2-7, the V gene TRBV10-2; D possibly corresponds to TRBD2 (6 bases). Trimming took 5 bases from V and 3 from J, leaving 14 bases between them. There are 14 residues in the CDR3. Germline V gene data show CDR1 as WSHSY and CDR2 as SAAADI. The CDR3 DNA follows: TGCGCCAGCAGTCCGGGACTGAGCGTCTACGAGCAGTACTTC. Its protein product is CASSPGLSVYEQYF.

This clonotype was picked up many times. This chain links TRBV10-3 with TRBJ2-1; either TRBD1 or TRBD2 may fit D (5 bases each). The CDR3 consists of 15 residues. Trimming took off 0 bases at V and 6 bases at J, with 12 bases between the two ends. The germline CDR1 and CDR2 sequences are ENHRY and SYGVKD. The CDR3 protein is CAISESSAGSNEQFF. CDR3 in DNA: TGTGCCATCAGTGAGTCGAGTGCAGGGAGCAATGAGCAGTTCTTC.

The V call is TRBV9, the J call TRBJ2-1; D not certain. Trimming shortened V by 0 bases and J by 8 bases, and 9 bases separated the two germline ends. Germline V lookup: CDR1 SGDLS, CDR2 YYNGEE. This CDR3 spans 13 amino acids. The CDR3 loop reads CASSVVSEDEQFF. CDR3 DNA: TGTGCCAGCAGCGTAGTAAGTGAAGATGAGCAGTTCTTC.

About this clonotype itself: This may come from a read error, since a much larger clone is one base off. The chain uses TRBV12-3 or TRBV12-4 and TRBJ2-2; TRBD1 aligns across 11 bases. The CDR3 length is 15 residues. The ends lost 6 bases at V and 4 bases at J; junction bases unmatched: 4. CDR3 region: CASRAGTGGTGELFF. CDR3 DNA: TGTGCCAGCAGGGCCGGGACAGGGGGCACCGGGGAGCTGTTTTTT.

The sample holds a few counts of this clonotype. The chain recombines TRBV28 with TRBJ1-2; D might be TRBD1 (5 bases). The CDR3 sequence is 12 residues long. V was clipped by 5 bases and J by 3 bases, with 7 bases between them. The germline V gene encodes CDR1 MDHEN and CDR2 SYDVKM. The CDR3 nucleotides are TGTGCCAGCAGTCAGGGAGACTATGGCTACACCTTC. Translated: CASSQGDYGYTF.

This clonotype was counted many times. The gene calls are TRBV12-5 and TRBJ2-7; D may be TRBD1 (6 bases). The germline V and J ends were trimmed by 6 bases and 0 bases, with 9 bases remaining between them. Germline CDR1 and CDR2: LGHNT and FRNRAP. This CDR3 comprises 13 residues. CDR3: CASGRDTSYEQYF. In DNA form, the CDR3 reads TGTGCTAGTGGCCGGGACACCTCCTACGAGCAGTACTTC.

This clonotype has a count of ten or more. This chain links TRBV2 with TRBJ1-4; possibly TRBD1 for D (6 bases). CDR3 length: 15 amino acids. CDR1 and CDR2 (germline): SNHLY, FYNNEI. Deletions cut 4 bases from V and 0 bases from J, with 9 bases between. For the CDR3, the DNA is TGTGCCAGCAGTGGAAACAGGGCAACTAATGAAAAACTGTTTTTT. It is translated as CASSGNRATNEKLFF. The full variable domain, rest sourced from reference TRBV2 and TRBJ1-4, is EPEVTQTPSHQVTQMGQEVILRCVPISNHLYFYWYRQILGQKVEFLVSFYNNEISEKSEIFDDQFSVERPDGSNFTLKIRSTKLEDSAMYFCASSGNRATNEKLFFGSGTQLSVL.

With regard to this clonotype: A read error may account for a junction end that differs from germline. The V gene is TRBV7-9, the J gene TRBJ2-2; 9 bases are shared with TRBD2. The CDR3 totals 17 residues. CDR1 and CDR2 (germline): SEHNR, FQNEAQ (reference sequence). CDR3 loop: CASTPPPAGGNTGGLFF. DNA of the CDR3: TGTGCCAGCACCCCTCCCCCCGCGGGGGGGAACACCGGGGGGCTGTTTTTT.

The CDR3 DNA sequence: TGTGCCAGCAGCTTAGGGACAGAAGGAGAGACCCAGTACTTC. Its protein product is CASSLGTEGETQYF. V is TRBV11-1 and J is TRBJ2-5, with a weak D call TRBD1 (6 bases). There are 14 residues in the CDR3. From germline, CDR1 is SGHAT and CDR2 FQDESV (reference sequence). The ends were cut back, 1 base at V and 4 bases at J, with 10 bases in the middle.

In this sample, this clonotype turned up a few times. The chain recombines TRBV10-3 with TRBJ2-7, with 9 bases aligning to TRBD1. Germline V lookup: CDR1 ENHRY, CDR2 SYGVKD. This CDR3 has 13 residues. J gave up 6 bases and V 7 bases, and 7 bases lay outside the gene matches. The CDR3 nucleotides read TGTGCCATCACCCGGGACAGGGAGCGCGAGCAGTACTTC. It yields the protein CAITRDREREQYF.